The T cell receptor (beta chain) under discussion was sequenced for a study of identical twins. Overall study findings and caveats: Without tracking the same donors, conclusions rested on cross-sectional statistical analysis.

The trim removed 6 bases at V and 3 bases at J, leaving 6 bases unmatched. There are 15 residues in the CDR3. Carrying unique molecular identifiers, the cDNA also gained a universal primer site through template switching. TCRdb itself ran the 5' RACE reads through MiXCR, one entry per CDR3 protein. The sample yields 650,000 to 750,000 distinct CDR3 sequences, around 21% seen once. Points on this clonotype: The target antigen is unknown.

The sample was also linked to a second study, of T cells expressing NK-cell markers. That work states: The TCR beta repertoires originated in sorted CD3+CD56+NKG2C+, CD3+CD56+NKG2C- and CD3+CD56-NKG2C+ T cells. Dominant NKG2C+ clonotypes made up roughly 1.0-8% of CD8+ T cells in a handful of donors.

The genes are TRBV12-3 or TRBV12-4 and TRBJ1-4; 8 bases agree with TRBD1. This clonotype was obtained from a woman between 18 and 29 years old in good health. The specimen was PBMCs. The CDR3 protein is CASSLRGLSNEKLFF. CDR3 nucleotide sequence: TGTGCCAGCAGCCTCAGGGGGCTGTCTAATGAAAAACTGTTTTTT.